This entry concerns a single T cell receptor beta chain. The assay was immunoSEQ multiplex PCR, and TCRdb's table has in-frame clones only and misses some. The top ten clones hold around 2% of a sample with over 50,000 clones, roughly 93% of them seen once. The data stem from a study of T cell changes during pregnancy in multiple sclerosis. CDR3 length: 15 amino acids. CDR1 and CDR2 (germline): SGHDT, YYEEEE. V gave up 0 bases and J gave up 1 base; unmatched junction bases: 3. Sequenced material: peripheral blood, taken in the second trimester of pregnancy. This TCR was recovered from a female donor with multiple sclerosis, enrolled in a pregnancy study. This sequence joins TRBV5-6 and TRBJ2-5, with 7 nucleotides matching TRBD2. CDR3 DNA sequence: TGTGCCAGCAGCTTGGGGGGGGGTCTCCAAGAGACCCAGTACTTC. Translation gives CASSLGGGLQETQYF.